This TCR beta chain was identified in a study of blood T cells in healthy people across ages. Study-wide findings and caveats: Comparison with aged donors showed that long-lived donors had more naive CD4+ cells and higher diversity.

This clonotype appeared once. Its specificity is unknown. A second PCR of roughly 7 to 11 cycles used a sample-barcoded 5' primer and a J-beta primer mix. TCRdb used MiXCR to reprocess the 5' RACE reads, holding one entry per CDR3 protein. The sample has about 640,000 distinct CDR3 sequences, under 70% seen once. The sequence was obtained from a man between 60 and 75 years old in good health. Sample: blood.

CDR3 protein: CASSAGLAGGLLLNAVQFF. The DNA for the CDR3 is TGTGCCAGCAGCGCAGGACTAGCGGGGGGCCTTCTACTCAATGCGGTGCAGTTCTTC. The chain combines TRBV9 with TRBJ2-1; 14 bases line up with TRBD2. Germline V gene sequence: CDR1 SGDLS, CDR2 YYNGEE. This CDR3 region has 19 residues. V shed 3 bases and J 12 bases; nucleotides not matched to a gene: 20.